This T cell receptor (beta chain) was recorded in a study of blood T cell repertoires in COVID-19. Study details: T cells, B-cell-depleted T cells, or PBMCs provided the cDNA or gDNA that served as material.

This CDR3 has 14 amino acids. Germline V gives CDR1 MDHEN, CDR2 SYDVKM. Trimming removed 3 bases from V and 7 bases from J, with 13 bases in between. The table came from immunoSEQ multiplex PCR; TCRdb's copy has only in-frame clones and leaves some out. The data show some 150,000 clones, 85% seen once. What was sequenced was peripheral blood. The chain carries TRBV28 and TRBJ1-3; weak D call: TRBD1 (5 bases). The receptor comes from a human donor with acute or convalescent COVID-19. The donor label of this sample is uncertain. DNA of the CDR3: TGTGCCAGCAGTTTCCTAGACAGCCGCAACACCATATATTTT. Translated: CASSFLDSRNTIYF.